Each of the 14 T cell receptor beta chains below was sequenced from the same sample in a study of response to subunit inactivated influenza vaccine. TCRdb used MiXCR to reprocess the RT-PCR reads, holding one entry per CDR3 protein. The sample comprises under 550,000 distinct CDR3 sequences, around 8% of which are singletons, and 10% to 15% rests with the top ten. The sample in question was PBMCs from blood, obtained less than 30 months after vaccination. The receptor set was obtained from a man aged 45 to 75 who received an inactivated influenza vaccine.

This clonotype was seen a few times. The chain combines TRBV7-2 with TRBJ2-1; no clear D. CDR3 size: 15 residues. Germline-derived CDR1 and CDR2 are SGHTA and FQGNSA. V was clipped by 0 bases and J by 3 bases, with 9 bases between them. For the CDR3, the DNA is TGTGCCAGCAGCTTAGCGATCACAGACTACAATGAGCAGTTCTTC. Translating it yields CASSLAITDYNEQFF.

A few counts support this clonotype. This sequence joins TRBV11-2 and TRBJ2-3; 14 bases agree with TRBD2. Looked up from germline, CDR1 is SGHAT and CDR2 is FQNNGV. The V gene end was trimmed by 6 bases and the J gene end by 3 bases; junction bases not matched to a gene: 11. The length of the CDR3 is 18 residues. The DNA for the CDR3 is TGTGCCAGCAGTTTTGGACTAGCGGGGGGCCGGGGTACAGATACGCAGTATTTT. This translates into CASSFGLAGGRGTDTQYF.

This clonotype was counted many times. V usage is TRBV4-1 and J usage is TRBJ2-5; a possible D gene is TRBD1 (5 bases). Germline V gene sequence: CDR1 MGHRA, CDR2 YSYEKL. Trimming pared 2 bases from V and 5 bases from J, leaving 15 bases between. The CDR3 length is 15 residues. The CDR3 DNA follows: TGCGCCAGCAGCCAACCCGGTCAGGGCAGCGAGACCCAGTACTTC. Translation: CASSQPGQGSETQYF.

J is TRBJ1-1 and V is TRBV7-2, with D possibly matching TRBD1 (6 bases). This CDR3 is built from 14 residues. V shed 4 bases and J shed 5 bases, with 14 bases lying between them. CDR1 is SGHTA, CDR2 FQGNSA, per germline. The CDR3 is CASSSQGIRTEAFF. The DNA for the CDR3 is TGTGCCAGCAGCTCACAGGGAATTCGAACTGAAGCTTTCTTT. Full variable domain (rest looked up from reference TRBV7-2 and TRBJ1-1): GAGVSQSPSNKVTEKGKDVELRCDPISGHTALYWYRQSLGQGLEFLIYFQGNSAPDKSGLPSDRFSAERTGGSVSTLTIQRTQQEDSAVYLCASSSQGIRTEAFFGQGTRLTVV.

This clonotype has a count of ten or more. This sequence joins TRBV29-1 and TRBJ2-5, with TRBD1 matching over 7 bases. Germline-derived CDR1 and CDR2 are SQVTM and ANQGSEA. The CDR3 length is 13 residues. After removal of 7 bases from V and 2 bases from J, the junction contained 7 bases not matched to a gene. The CDR3 DNA sequence: TGCAGCGCTTTGCAGGGGGTACAAGAGACCCAGTACTTC. Translating it yields CSALQGVQETQYF.

With regard to this clonotype: Given a much more abundant clone one base away, this may be a read error. CDR3 nucleotides: TGCTGTGCTAGAGAGATAACAAGAATGTGGGCAGATACGCAGTATTTT. Amino acid sequence: CCAREITRMWADTQYF. The chain employs TRBV20-1 and TRBJ2-3; D uncertain. This CDR3 has 16 residues. Germline-derived CDR1 and CDR2 are DFQATT and SNEGSKA (reference sequence).

This clonotype came up many times. V and J are TRBV2 and TRBJ2-7; D ambiguous. The length of the CDR3 is 10 residues. Germline CDR1 is SNHLY and CDR2 is FYNNEI. Trimming pared 4 bases from V and 6 bases from J, leaving 4 bases between. CDR3 sequence: CASSAGEQYF. CDR3 in DNA: TGTGCCAGCAGTGCGGGCGAGCAGTACTTC.

The V gene is TRBV29-1, the J gene TRBJ2-1, with TRBD1 matching 11 bases. This CDR3 contains 15 residues. Germline V gives CDR1 SQVTM, CDR2 ANQGSEA. V lost 3 bases to trimming and J lost 2 bases; unmatched junction nucleotides: 3. As DNA, the CDR3 is TGCAGCGTTGACCGGGACAGGGGGGCCTACAATGAGCAGTTCTTC. Amino acids: CSVDRDRGAYNEQFF.

This clonotype has at least ten counts. The chain recombines TRBV10-2 with TRBJ1-5, with D hard to call. Per germline, CDR1 WSHSY and CDR2 SAAADI. Trimming removed 3 bases at V and 9 bases at J, with 12 bases between. The CDR3 sequence is 13 residues long. The CDR3 DNA reads TGCGCCAGCAGTGAAGGCCCCCGAGGGCCCCAGCATTTT. Protein: CASSEGPRGPQHF.

This clonotype was detected ten times or more. The chain's CDR3 is CASSQDWAGQDYGYTF. CDR3 nucleotides: TGCGCCAGCAGCCAAGATTGGGCGGGTCAGGACTATGGCTACACCTTC. The chain links TRBV4-3 to TRBJ1-2, with D hard to call. Trimming took off 0 bases at V and 3 bases at J, with 14 bases between the two ends. The CDR3 consists of 16 residues. Germline loops: CDR1 LGHNA, CDR2 YSLEER.

This chain connects TRBV6-5 to TRBJ2-5; either TRBD1 or TRBD2 may supply D (5 bases each). V was trimmed by 5 bases and J by 7 bases, leaving 11 bases between them. The CDR3 is made up of 12 amino acids. Germline CDR1 and CDR2: MNHEY and SVGAGI. CDR3 residues: CASSGAEGTQYF. The CDR3 bases are TGTGCCAGCAGTGGGGCCGAGGGGACCCAGTACTTC.

V gene TRBV20-1 combines with J gene TRBJ2-5; D remains ambiguous. CDR3 length equals 14 residues. Germline V gene data show CDR1 as DFQATT and CDR2 as SNEGSKA (reference sequence). Between the trimmed V and J ends, which lost 6 bases and 5 bases, there was a span of 19 bases. The CDR3 region has the DNA TGCAGTGCCATCCGACCGATGATAGGGGAGACCCAGTACTTC. Its protein is CSAIRPMIGETQYF.

Only a few counts were recorded for this clonotype. This chain links TRBV6-5 with TRBJ1-3, with 8 bases matching TRBD1. From germline, CDR1 is MNHEY and CDR2 SVGAGI. The V segment lost 0 bases and the J segment 6 bases; nucleotides outside the gene matches: 4. CDR3 length: 15 amino acids. Here the CDR3 DNA reads TGTGCCAGCAGTTACTCGTACAGGGGGGAAAACACCATATATTTT. Its protein product is CASSYSYRGENTIYF.

This clonotype appeared many times. V is TRBV7-9 and J is TRBJ1-4, with D unclear. Between the trimmed V and J ends, which lost 5 bases and 12 bases, there was a span of 16 bases. Per the germline V gene, CDR1 is SEHNR and CDR2 is FQNEAQ (reference sequence). This CDR3 is built from 13 residues. The CDR3 coding sequence is TGTGCCAGCAGCCCCCCAACGAATTGGGAACTGTTTTTT. It encodes CASSPPTNWELFF.